What follows are 8 T cell receptor beta chains derived from one specimen sequenced in a study of persistence of HIV-infected CD4 T cells. This was the immunoSEQ version 4 assay in survey mode. Profiling relied on immunoSEQ multiplex PCR, and the TCRdb table lists in-frame clones only, not all of them. Found here are around 35,000 clones, over 80% of them singletons; the top ten hold 1.3%. The antigens for these receptors are not known. Cells were stimulated nonspecifically with anti-CD3/anti-CD28 magnetic beads. Sorting selected CD4+ T cells upregulating both CD40 ligand and CD69. Specimen: CD4+ T cells sorted from PBMCs after roughly 19-hour stimulation, collected from a patient who received antiretroviral therapy. These receptors were obtained from an adult man with HIV who was CMV-seropositive.

The rearrangement uses TRBV19 and TRBJ1-2; 7 bases are shared with TRBD1. CDR1 and CDR2 (germline): LNHDA, SQIVND (reference sequence). Unmatched junction bases numbered 6, after V lost 10 bases and J lost 4 bases. The CDR3 is 12 residues long. The CDR3 region has the DNA TGTGCCACCGGCTGGGACAGCTATGGCTACACCTTC. Translation gives CATGWDSYGYTF.

The chain is built from TRBV12-3 or TRBV12-4 and TRBJ1-5; no definite D call. The CDR3 contains 13 residues. Trimming cost V 6 bases and J 2 bases, with 8 bases left between them. In DNA, the CDR3 is TGTGCCAGCAGAAGGCAGGGCAATCAGCCCCAGCATTTT. Translation: CASRRQGNQPQHF.

This clone was observed a single time. The rearrangement uses TRBV5-1 and TRBJ1-2; 8 nucleotides align to TRBD1. V lost 4 bases, J lost 4 bases, and 12 bases stayed unmatched. The CDR3 loop spans 16 amino acids. Germline V gene lookup returns CDR1 SGHRS and CDR2 YFSETQ. CDR3 residues: CASSPLGAGGGYGYTF. The CDR3 DNA follows: TGCGCCAGCAGCCCTCTAGGGGCAGGGGGCGGCTATGGCTACACCTTC.

This chain connects TRBV2 to TRBJ1-4; D is perhaps TRBD1 (5 bases). V gave up 6 bases and J gave up 7 bases, with 15 bases separating them. The CDR3 sequence is 14 residues long. In germline, CDR1 is SNHLY, CDR2 FYNNEI. DNA of the CDR3: TGTGCCAGCAGGGGGAGCCAGGGAAGTGAAAAACTGTTTTTT. This encodes CASRGSQGSEKLFF.

V and J are TRBV14 and TRBJ2-3, with 7 bases that match TRBD2. This CDR3 region has 16 residues. From germline, CDR1 is SGHDN and CDR2 FVKESK. Germline trimming cut 0 bases from V and 7 bases from J; bases unmatched to any gene: 10. The CDR3 coding sequence is TGTGCCAGCAGCCAAGATCGGTTACGCGGGAGTCATACGCAGTATTTT. Translated: CASSQDRLRGSHTQYF.

V usage is TRBV30 and J usage is TRBJ1-5; tentative D call: TRBD1 (5 bases). Trimming took 7 bases from V and 5 from J, leaving 12 bases between them. The CDR3 has 12 residues. CDR1 and CDR2 from the germline V gene are GTSNPN and SVGIG (reference sequence). In DNA form, the CDR3 reads TGTGCCTACGGTTGGGGCCATCAGCCCCAGCATTTT. Protein sequence: CAYGWGHQPQHF. The complete variable domain, with remaining parts taken from reference TRBV30 and TRBJ1-5, reads SQTIHQWPATLVQPVGSPLSLECTVEGTSNPNLYWYRQAAGRGLQLLFYSVGIGQISSEVPQNLSASRPQDRQFILSSKKLLLSDSGFYLCAYGWGHQPQHFGDGTRLSIL.

The J gene is TRBJ1-1, the V gene TRBV11-3; D is possibly TRBD1 (6 bases). Trimming shortened V by 5 bases and J by 4 bases, and 14 bases separated the two germline ends. The CDR3 is 14 residues long. Germline V gene data show CDR1 as SGHNT and CDR2 as YENEEA. The CDR3 here is CASSPGTLSTEAFF. CDR3 sequence (DNA): TGTGCCAGCAGCCCCGGGACATTAAGCACTGAAGCTTTCTTT.

V is TRBV18 and J is TRBJ2-3; the D gene is possibly TRBD2 (5 bases). This CDR3 is 15 amino acids long. CDR1 and CDR2 (germline): KGHSH, LQKENI. V shed 3 bases and J shed 4 bases, with 14 bases lying between them. The CDR3 DNA sequence: TGTGCCAGCTCACCCGGGGTAGCCCCTCCAGATACGCAGTATTTT. It specifies CASSPGVAPPDTQYF.